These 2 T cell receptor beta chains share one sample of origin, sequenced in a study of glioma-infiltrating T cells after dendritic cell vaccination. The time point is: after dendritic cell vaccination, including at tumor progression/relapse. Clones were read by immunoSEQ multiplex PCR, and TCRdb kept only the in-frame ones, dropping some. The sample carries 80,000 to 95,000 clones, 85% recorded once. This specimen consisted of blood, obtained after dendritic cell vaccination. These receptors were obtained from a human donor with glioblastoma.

The CDR3 nucleotides read TGTGCCAGCAGCTCCGGAGACTTAGGAAACACCATATATTTT. Its protein is CASSSGDLGNTIYF. The chain is built from TRBV13 and TRBJ1-3, with D uncertain. This CDR3 is built from 14 residues. V was trimmed by 4 bases and J by 4 bases, leaving 11 bases between them. Germline CDR1 reads PRHDT; CDR2 reads FYEKMQ (reference sequence).

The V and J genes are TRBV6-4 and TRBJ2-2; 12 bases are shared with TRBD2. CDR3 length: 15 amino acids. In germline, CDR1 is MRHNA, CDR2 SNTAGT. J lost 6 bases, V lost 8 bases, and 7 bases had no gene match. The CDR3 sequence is CASARTSGTAGELFF. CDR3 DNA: TGTGCCAGCGCGAGGACTAGCGGGACGGCCGGGGAGCTGTTTTTT.